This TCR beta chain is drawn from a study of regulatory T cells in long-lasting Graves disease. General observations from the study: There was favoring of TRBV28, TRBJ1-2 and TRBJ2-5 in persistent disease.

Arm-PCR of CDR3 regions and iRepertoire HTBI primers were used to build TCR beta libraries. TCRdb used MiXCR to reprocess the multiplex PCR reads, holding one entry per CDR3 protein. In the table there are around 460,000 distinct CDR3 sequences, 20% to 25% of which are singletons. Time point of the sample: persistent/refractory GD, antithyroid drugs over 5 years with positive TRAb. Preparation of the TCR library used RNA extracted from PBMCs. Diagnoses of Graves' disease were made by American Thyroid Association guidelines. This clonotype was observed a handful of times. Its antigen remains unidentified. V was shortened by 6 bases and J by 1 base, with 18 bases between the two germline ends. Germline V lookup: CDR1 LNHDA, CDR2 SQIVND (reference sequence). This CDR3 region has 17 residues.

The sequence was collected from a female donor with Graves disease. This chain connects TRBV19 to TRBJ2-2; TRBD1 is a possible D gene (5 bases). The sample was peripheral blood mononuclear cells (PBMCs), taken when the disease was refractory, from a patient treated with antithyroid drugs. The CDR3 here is CASSDSPRVGNTGELFF. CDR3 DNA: TGTGCCAGTAGCGACAGTCCTAGGGTTGGGAACACCGGGGAGCTGTTTTTT.